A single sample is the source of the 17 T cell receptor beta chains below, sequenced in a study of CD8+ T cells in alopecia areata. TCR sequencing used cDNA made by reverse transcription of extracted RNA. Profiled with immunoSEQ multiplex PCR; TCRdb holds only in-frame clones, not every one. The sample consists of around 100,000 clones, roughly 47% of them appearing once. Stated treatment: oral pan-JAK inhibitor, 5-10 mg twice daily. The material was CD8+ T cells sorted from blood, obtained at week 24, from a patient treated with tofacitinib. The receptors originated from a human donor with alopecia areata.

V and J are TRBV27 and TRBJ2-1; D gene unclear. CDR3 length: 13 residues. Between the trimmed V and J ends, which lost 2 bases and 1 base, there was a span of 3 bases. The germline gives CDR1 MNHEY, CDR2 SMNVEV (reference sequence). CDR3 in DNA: TGTGCCAGCAGTTTAATTTCCTACAATGAGCAGTTCTTC. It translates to CASSLISYNEQFF.

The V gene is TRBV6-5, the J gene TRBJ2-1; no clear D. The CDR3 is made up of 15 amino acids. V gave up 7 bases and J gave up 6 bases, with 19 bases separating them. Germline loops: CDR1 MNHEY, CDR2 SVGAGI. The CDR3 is CASTRKAGRFNEQFF. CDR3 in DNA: TGTGCCAGCACACGGAAGGCTGGACGTTTCAATGAGCAGTTCTTC.

The CDR3, as DNA: TGTGCCATCAGTGGGACTAGCGGGAGGGCCCAAGAGACCCAGTACTTC. Protein sequence: CAISGTSGRAQETQYF. The chain couples TRBV10-3 to TRBJ2-5; 15 bases line up with TRBD2. The CDR3 sequence is 16 residues long. Trimming cost V 4 bases and J 1 base; bases outside gene matches: 1. Germline assignment: CDR1 ENHRY and CDR2 SYGVKD.

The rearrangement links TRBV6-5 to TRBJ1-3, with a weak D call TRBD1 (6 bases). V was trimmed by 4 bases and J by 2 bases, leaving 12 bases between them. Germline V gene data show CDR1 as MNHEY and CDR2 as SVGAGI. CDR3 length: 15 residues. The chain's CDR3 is CASSFQTGTGNTIYF. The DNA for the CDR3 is TGTGCCAGCAGTTTCCAAACAGGGACTGGAAACACCATATATTTT.

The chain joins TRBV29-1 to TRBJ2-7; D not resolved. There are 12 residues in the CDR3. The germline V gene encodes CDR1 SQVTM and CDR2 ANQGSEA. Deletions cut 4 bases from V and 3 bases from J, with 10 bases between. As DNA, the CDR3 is TGCAGCGTTGCCGAGACGGACTACGAGCAGTACTTC. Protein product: CSVAETDYEQYF.

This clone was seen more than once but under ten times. CDR3 protein: CASSSLGTYNEQFF. The CDR3, as DNA: TGTGCCAGCAGTTCCCTAGGTACCTACAATGAGCAGTTCTTC. V gene TRBV28 combines with J gene TRBJ2-1; D uncertain. Trimming took off 4 bases at V and 2 bases at J, with 9 bases between the two ends. Germline V gene lookup returns CDR1 MDHEN and CDR2 SYDVKM. The CDR3 has 14 amino acids.

The CDR3 sequence: CASSLSRDRAKKYNEQFF. In DNA, the CDR3 is TGTGCCAGCAGTTTAAGTAGGGACAGAGCGAAGAAATACAATGAGCAGTTCTTC. V usage is TRBV27 and J usage is TRBJ2-1; 7 nucleotides match TRBD1. The CDR3 runs 18 residues. Trimming cost V 2 bases and J 4 bases; bases outside gene matches: 14. The germline CDR1 and CDR2 sequences are MNHEY and SMNVEV (reference sequence).

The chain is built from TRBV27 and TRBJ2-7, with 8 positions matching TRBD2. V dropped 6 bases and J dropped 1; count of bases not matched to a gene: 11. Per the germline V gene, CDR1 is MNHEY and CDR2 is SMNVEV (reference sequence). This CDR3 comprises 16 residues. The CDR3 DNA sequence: TGTGCCAGCAGCAACCGGGGGACTAGTCAGTCCTACGAGCAGTACTTC. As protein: CASSNRGTSQSYEQYF.

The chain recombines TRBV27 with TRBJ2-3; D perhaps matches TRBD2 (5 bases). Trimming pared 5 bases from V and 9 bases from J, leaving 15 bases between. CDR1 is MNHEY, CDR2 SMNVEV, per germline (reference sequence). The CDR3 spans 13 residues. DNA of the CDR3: TGTGCCAGCAGTCCCCCAGGCGGGCGGACGCAGTATTTT. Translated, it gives CASSPPGGRTQYF.

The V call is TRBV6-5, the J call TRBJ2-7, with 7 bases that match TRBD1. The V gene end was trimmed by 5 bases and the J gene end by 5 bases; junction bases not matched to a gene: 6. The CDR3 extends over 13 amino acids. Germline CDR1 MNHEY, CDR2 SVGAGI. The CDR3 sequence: CASSVIGGHEQYF. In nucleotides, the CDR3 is TGTGCCAGCAGTGTGATAGGGGGCCACGAGCAGTACTTC.

DNA for the CDR3: TGTGCCAGCAGCTTAGTGGCGGCGGGAGTCGAGCAGTACTTC. This sequence encodes CASSLVAAGVEQYF. The rearrangement links TRBV7-9 to TRBJ2-7; 7 bases are shared with TRBD2. This CDR3 is 14 amino acids long. V was clipped by 1 base and J by 6 bases; unmatched bases: 6. Germline V gene lookup returns CDR1 SEHNR and CDR2 FQNEAQ (reference sequence).

For the CDR3, the DNA is TGCGCCAGCAGCCAAGCTTTAGCGGGAGGCTACGAGCAGTACTTC. This gives the protein CASSQALAGGYEQYF. The V gene is TRBV4-1, the J gene TRBJ2-7; 10 nucleotides line up with TRBD2. V shed 1 base, J shed 3 bases, and the junction held 3 bases outside the gene matches. CDR1 and CDR2 (germline): MGHRA, YSYEKL. CDR3 size: 15 residues.

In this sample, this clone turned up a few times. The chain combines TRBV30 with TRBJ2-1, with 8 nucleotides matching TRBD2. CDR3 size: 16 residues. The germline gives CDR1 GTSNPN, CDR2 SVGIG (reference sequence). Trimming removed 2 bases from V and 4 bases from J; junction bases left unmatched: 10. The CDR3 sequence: CAWSPGTRVGYNEQFF. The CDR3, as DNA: TGTGCCTGGAGTCCCGGGACTAGAGTGGGATACAATGAGCAGTTCTTC.

CDR3 DNA: TGTGCCAGCAGCAAAGAAAGGGGCAACTCCTACGAGCAGTACTTC. This gives the protein CASSKERGNSYEQYF. This chain joins TRBV21-1 and TRBJ2-7; the table assigns TRBD1, which was not confirmed against the DNA. TRBV21-1 is reported as a pseudogene. The CDR3 has 15 amino acids.

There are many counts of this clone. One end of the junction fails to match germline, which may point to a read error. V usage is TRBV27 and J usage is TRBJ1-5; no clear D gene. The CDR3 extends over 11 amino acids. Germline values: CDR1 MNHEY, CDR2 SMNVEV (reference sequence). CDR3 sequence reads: CASSLSWPQHF. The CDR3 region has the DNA TGTGCCAGCAGTCTATCATGGCCCCAGCATTTT.

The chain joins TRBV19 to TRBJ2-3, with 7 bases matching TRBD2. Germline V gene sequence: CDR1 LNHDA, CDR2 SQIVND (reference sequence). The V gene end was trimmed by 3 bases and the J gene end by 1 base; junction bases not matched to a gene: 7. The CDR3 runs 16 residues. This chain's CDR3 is CASSIGGSLGTDTQYF. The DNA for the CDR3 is TGTGCCAGTAGTATCGGGGGGAGCCTGGGCACAGATACGCAGTATTTT.

The CDR3: CAWTDTGELFF. CDR3 nucleotides: TGTGCCTGGACGGACACCGGGGAGCTGTTTTTT. This chain connects TRBV30 to TRBJ2-2; D unresolved. The V and J ends lost 4 bases and 3 bases respectively, with 3 bases between them. The germline V gene encodes CDR1 GTSNPN and CDR2 SVGIG (reference sequence). The CDR3 length is 11 residues.